The present T cell receptor (beta chain) was sequenced within a study of T cells after yellow fever vaccination. TCRdb passed the 5' RACE reads through MiXCR, listing each CDR3 protein once. The data hold roughly 150,000 distinct CDR3 sequences, with 7.7% observed a single time. This clonotype was seen repeatedly, ten times or more. The sequencing here drew on CD4+ T cells sorted from PBMCs, taken 5 days after the yellow fever booster vaccination. This receptor was obtained from a man between 25 and 39 years old who received the YFV17D yellow fever vaccine.

The CDR3 coding sequence is TGTGCCAGCTCTCGCGGACTAGCGGATGTCAATGAGCAGTTCTTC. This codes for CASSRGLADVNEQFF. This chain connects TRBV18 to TRBJ2-1; 10 positions match TRBD2. Per the germline V gene, CDR1 is KGHSH and CDR2 is LQKENI. Trimming cost V 6 bases and J 6 bases; bases outside gene matches: 8. The CDR3 is 15 amino acids.